This is a list of T cell receptor beta chains from one sample in a study of shared clonotypes between healthy human individuals. Clones were sequenced by immunoSEQ multiplex PCR, and TCRdb holds only the in-frame ones, with some missing. The sample gives about 800,000 clones, about 97% of which show up once; under 0.3% is in the top ten. Material: naive CD8+ T cells sorted from blood. All receptors derive from a man younger than 40 in good health. Each CDR3 is given with its conserved first and last residue. D genes are given only for firm matches. Part of the rows lack a size; the others show once, few, many or a class for expanded clones.

clone_size,d_call,v_call,j_call,cdr3_nt,cdr3_aa
-,-,TRBV5-1,TRBJ2-7,TGCGCCAGCAGCTTGGCAGGGTACTACGAGCAGTACTTC,CASSLAGYYEQYF
-,TRBD1,TRBV28,TRBJ2-3,TGTGCCAGCAGTGGAAGGGACAGGGTTAGCACAGATACGCAGTATTTT,CASSGRDRVSTDTQYF
-,-,TRBV28,TRBJ2-7,TGTGCCAGCAGTGCCGGGCAGGGACACTCCTACGAGCAGTACTTC,CASSAGQGHSYEQYF
few,-,TRBV7-9,TRBJ2-3,TGTGCCAGCAGCGACTCCCAAGTGGGGGCAGGGAATACGCAGTATTTT,CASSDSQVGAGNTQYF
-,-,TRBV9,TRBJ1-1,TGTGCCAGCAGCGGTGGGACAACCCAGAATACTGAAGCTTTCTTT,CASSGGTTQNTEAFF
-,-,TRBV2,TRBJ2-5,TGTGCCAGCGATGGAGGGGCACAAGAGACCCAGTACTTC,CASDGGAQETQYF
-,TRBD2,TRBV7-9,TRBJ2-1,TGTGCCAGCAGCCTGGGGCCTAGCGGGATTAATGAGCAGTTCTTC,CASSLGPSGINEQFF
-,TRBD1,TRBV7-9,TRBJ2-1,TGTGCCAGCAGCCCGCCGGGACAGATGACGTACAATGAGCAGTTCTTC,CASSPPGQMTYNEQFF
-,TRBD2,TRBV25-1,TRBJ2-1,TGTGCCAGCAGTGGACTAGCGGGACGCAATGAGCAGTTCTTC,CASSGLAGRNEQFF
once,-,TRBV5-1,TRBJ2-7,TGCGCCAGCAGCTTGGCGGCCGGCCCCTACGAGCAGTACTTC,CASSLAAGPYEQYF
-,TRBD2,TRBV28,TRBJ2-7,TGTGCCAGCAGTCTCGAGGGGGTAGCGGGAGTCTACGAGCAGTACTTC,CASSLEGVAGVYEQYF
-,-,TRBV7-6,TRBJ2-7,TGTGCCAGCAGCTTAGGCGGAGTAGGTTACGAGCAGTACTTC,CASSLGGVGYEQYF
-,-,TRBV10-2,TRBJ2-1,TGCGCCAGCAGTGAGCGGGGGAGGGGGGCCAACAATGAGCAGTTCTTC,CASSERGRGANNEQFF
-,TRBD2,TRBV19,TRBJ2-2,TGTGCCAGTACCCCCCTCCGGGAGGGCGGTATCACCGGGGAGCTGTTTTTT,CASTPLREGGITGELFF
-,TRBD1,TRBV28,TRBJ2-3,TGTGCCAGCAGTTTCCCCCGGGACAGGGGAACAGATACGCAGTATTTT,CASSFPRDRGTDTQYF
-,TRBD2,TRBV2,TRBJ2-1,TGTGCCAGCAACCGCGGGAGTACTTACAATGAGCAGTTCTTC,CASNRGSTYNEQFF
-,-,TRBV15,TRBJ2-7,TGTGCCACCAGCAAATCCCGGGACGGCGATCCCTACGAGCAGTACTTC,CATSKSRDGDPYEQYF
-,TRBD2,TRBV7-9,TRBJ2-3,TGTGCCAGCAGCCCCCGGGGAGGGGATATCCGTGGAGATACGCAGTATTTT,CASSPRGGDIRGDTQYF
-,-,TRBV5-8,TRBJ1-1,TGTGCCAGCAGCTTCGGTCGGCGGCAGGAAGCTTTCTTT,CASSFGRRQEAFF
-,-,TRBV14,TRBJ2-7,TGTGCCAGCAGCCAAGTGGGGGCTGGAGAGCAGTACTTC,CASSQVGAGEQYF
-,-,TRBV29-1,TRBJ2-7,TGCAGCGTTGAAACCGGGGCCTCCTACGAGCAGTACTTC,CSVETGASYEQYF
-,-,TRBV9,TRBJ2-1,TGTGCCAGCAGCGTAGGGAGGGGACCTTCCTACAATGAGCAGTTCTTC,CASSVGRGPSYNEQFF
-,-,TRBV4-3,TRBJ2-1,TGCGCCAGCAGCCACGGGCCCAACAATGAGCAGTTCTTC,CASSHGPNNEQFF
-,-,TRBV11-3,TRBJ2-5,TGTGCCAGCAGCTTATACCTGGGAGAGACCCAGTACTTC,CASSLYLGETQYF
-,TRBD1,TRBV7-9,TRBJ1-4,TGTGCCAGCAGCTTAGATGTATGGGGACAGCCAAACTTTAATGAAAAACTGTTTTTT,CASSLDVWGQPNFNEKLFF
-,TRBD1,TRBV7-2,TRBJ2-7,TGTGCCAGCAGCCCCACCCCCCAGGGGGCCTATCCCTACGAGCAGTACTTC,CASSPTPQGAYPYEQYF
-,TRBD1,TRBV28,TRBJ1-5,TGTGCCAGCAGTTACGAACAGGGGGTTAGCAATCAGCCCCAGCATTTT,CASSYEQGVSNQPQHF
-,-,TRBV19,TRBJ2-1,TGTGCCAGTAGTATACGGTCGTGGTTCGATGAGCAGTTCTTC,CASSIRSWFDEQFF
few,-,TRBV6-5,TRBJ2-2,TGTGCCAGCAGTTATGTCACCGGGGAGCTGTTTTTT,CASSYVTGELFF
-,TRBD2,TRBV29-1,TRBJ2-1,TGCAGCGTTGTTCTAGCGGGACCCAATGAGCAGTTCTTC,CSVVLAGPNEQFF
-,TRBD1,TRBV11-2,TRBJ2-5,TGTGCCAGCAGCATCCGGGACAGGGGGCAAGAGACCCAGTACTTC,CASSIRDRGQETQYF
-,TRBD2,TRBV7-9,TRBJ2-3,TGTGCCAGCAGCTCGACCTGGGACTGGGGGGGAGATACGCAGTATTTT,CASSSTWDWGGDTQYF
-,-,TRBV5-4,TRBJ2-1,TGTGCCAGCAGCTTGATATCTGGCGATGAGCAGTTCTTC,CASSLISGDEQFF
-,TRBD1,TRBV7-9,TRBJ1-2,TGTGCCAGCAGCTTAGACTGGACAGGGGAATTTGGCTACACCTTC,CASSLDWTGEFGYTF
-,-,TRBV7-9,TRBJ2-1,TGTGCCAGCAGCCCCGGTTATGGTAGCTCCTACAATGAGCAGTTCTTC,CASSPGYGSSYNEQFF
-,TRBD2,TRBV11-2,TRBJ2-1,TGTGCCGGTAGCGGGAGCGCCTTCGGGTACAATGAGCAGTTCTTC,CAGSGSAFGYNEQFF
-,TRBD2,TRBV7-9,TRBJ2-2,TGTGCCCAGCAACCAAGCGGGATAGGCACCGGGGAGCTGTTTTTT,CAQQPSGIGTGELFF
-,-,TRBV4-1,TRBJ1-2,TGCGCCAGCAGCCAGGGGGGGGATGGCTACACCTTC,CASSQGGDGYTF
-,-,TRBV7-9,TRBJ2-1,TGTGCCAGCAGCTTAGTGACCGTCAATGAGCAGTTCTTC,CASSLVTVNEQFF
once,TRBD2,TRBV30,TRBJ2-7,TGTGCCTGGAGTGTACGGGTAGCGGGAATCCACGAGCAGTACTTC,CAWSVRVAGIHEQYF
-,-,TRBV7-2,TRBJ1-2,TGTGCCAGCACCCTGGAGCACACCTTC,CASTLEHTF
-,-,TRBV6-1,TRBJ2-7,TGTGCCAGCAGGCAGACCTACGAGCAGTACTTC,CASRQTYEQYF
-,TRBD2,TRBV7-9,TRBJ2-3,TGTGCCAGCAGGAAAAGCGGGACGGTGACAGATACGCAGTATTTT,CASRKSGTVTDTQYF
-,-,TRBV15,TRBJ2-1,TGTGCCACCAGCTCCCTTTCTGAGCAGTTCTTC,CATSSLSEQFF
-,-,TRBV4-3,TRBJ1-1,TGCGCCAGCAGCCAAGTCGTTAACACTGAAGCTTTCTTT,CASSQVVNTEAFF
-,TRBD1,TRBV30,TRBJ2-7,TGTGCCTGGAGTAATGGACAGGGCGGCTACGAGCAGTACTTC,CAWSNGQGGYEQYF
once,-,TRBV10-2,TRBJ1-2,TGCGCCAGCAGTGACCCCGGCGGGACGGACTATGGCTACACCTTC,CASSDPGGTDYGYTF
-,-,TRBV15,TRBJ2-7,TGTGCCACCAGCAGAGACCGCGGGCGATCCTACGAGCAGTACTTC,CATSRDRGRSYEQYF
once,-,TRBV9,TRBJ2-1,TGTGCCAGCAGCCTTAGGAATGAGCAGTTCTTC,CASSLRNEQFF
-,-,TRBV6-5,TRBJ2-3,TGTGCCAGCAGTGAGCAGCGGGCGAAAGATACGCAGTATTTT,CASSEQRAKDTQYF
-,-,TRBV27,TRBJ2-7,TGTGCCAGCAGTTTCATGGATACCTACGAGCAGTACTTC,CASSFMDTYEQYF
-,-,TRBV7-9,TRBJ2-2,TGTGCCAGCAGCCGAACAGGGAGACTAGCGAACACCGGGGAGCTGTTTTTT,CASSRTGRLANTGELFF
-,-,TRBV5-1,TRBJ2-3,TGCGCCAGCAGCTCCCAGATAGTGGAGGCTATATTCTTAGATACGCAGTATTTT,CASSSQIVEAIFLDTQYF
-,-,TRBV6-5,TRBJ1-5,TGTGCCAGCAGTTACAGGGGTAGCAATCAGCCCCAGCATTTT,CASSYRGSNQPQHF
-,TRBD1,TRBV29-1,TRBJ2-2,TGCAGCGTTGTCTGGACAGGGGGCGTCTGGGGGATCACCGGGGAGCTGTTTTTT,CSVVWTGGVWGITGELFF
once,TRBD1,TRBV2,TRBJ2-7,TGTGCCAGCAAGGGGACAGACTCCTACGAGCAGTACTTC,CASKGTDSYEQYF
-,-,TRBV9,TRBJ1-2,TGTGCCAGCAGCGTAGCTGATACAGAGGGAGACTATGGCTACACCTTC,CASSVADTEGDYGYTF
-,TRBD2,TRBV6-5,TRBJ2-4,TGTGCCAGCAGCTCGGGGGGGTTGGCCAAAAACATTCAGTACTTC,CASSSGGLAKNIQYF
-,TRBD1,TRBV27,TRBJ2-7,TGTGCCAGCAGTTTGGAAGACAGGGTCTACGAGCAGTACTTC,CASSLEDRVYEQYF
-,-,TRBV7-9,TRBJ2-5,TGTGCCAGCAGCTTAGTGGCGGATTACCAAGAGACCCAGTACTTC,CASSLVADYQETQYF